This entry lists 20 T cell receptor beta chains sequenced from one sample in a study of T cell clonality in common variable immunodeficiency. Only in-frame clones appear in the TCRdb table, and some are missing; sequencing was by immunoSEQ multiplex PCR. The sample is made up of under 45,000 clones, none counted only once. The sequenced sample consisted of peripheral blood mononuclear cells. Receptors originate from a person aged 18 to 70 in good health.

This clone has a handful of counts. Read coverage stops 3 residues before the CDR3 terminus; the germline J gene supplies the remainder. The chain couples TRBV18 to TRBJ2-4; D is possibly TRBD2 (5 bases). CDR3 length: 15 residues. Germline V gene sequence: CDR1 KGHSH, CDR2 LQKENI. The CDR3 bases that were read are TGTGCCAGCTCACCACCGAGGGCCTTAAACGGAGGT. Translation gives CASSPPRALNGG. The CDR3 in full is CASSPPRALNGGQYF.

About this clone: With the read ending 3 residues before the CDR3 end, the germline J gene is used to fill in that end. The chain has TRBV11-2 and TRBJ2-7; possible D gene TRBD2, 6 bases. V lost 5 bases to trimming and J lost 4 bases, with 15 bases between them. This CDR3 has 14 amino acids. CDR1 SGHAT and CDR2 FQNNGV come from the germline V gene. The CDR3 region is CASSKQEGRYEQYF. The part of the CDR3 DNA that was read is TGTGCCAGCAGCAAACAGGAGGGCCGGTACGAG. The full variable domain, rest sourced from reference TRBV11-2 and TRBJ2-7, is EAGVAQSPRYKIIEKRQSVAFWCNPISGHATLYWYQQILGQGPKLLIQFQNNGVVDDSQLPKDRFSAERLKGVDSTLKIQPAKLEDSAVYLCASSKQEGRYEQYFGPGTRLTVT.

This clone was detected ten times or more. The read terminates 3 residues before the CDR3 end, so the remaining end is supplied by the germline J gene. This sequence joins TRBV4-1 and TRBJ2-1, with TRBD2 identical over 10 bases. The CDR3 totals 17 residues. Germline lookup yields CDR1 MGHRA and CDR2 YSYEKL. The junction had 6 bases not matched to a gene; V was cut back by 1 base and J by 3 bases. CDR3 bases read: TGCGCCAGCAGCCAAGGGGCTGGACTAGCGGACTACAATGAG. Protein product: CASSQGAGLADYNE. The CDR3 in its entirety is CASSQGAGLADYNEQFF.

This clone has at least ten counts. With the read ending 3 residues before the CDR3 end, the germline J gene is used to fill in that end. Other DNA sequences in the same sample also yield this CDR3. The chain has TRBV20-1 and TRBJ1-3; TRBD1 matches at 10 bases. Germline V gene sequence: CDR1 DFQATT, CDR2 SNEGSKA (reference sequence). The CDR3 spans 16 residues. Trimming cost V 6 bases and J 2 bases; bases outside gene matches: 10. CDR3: CSADPVDRGPGNTIYF. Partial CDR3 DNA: TGCAGTGCAGACCCCGTCGACAGGGGGCCTGGAAACACC.

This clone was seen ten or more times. The CDR3 bases that were read are TGTGCCAGCAGCTCAGGGGGCGATAATCAGCCC. Translating gives CASSSGGDNQP. The entire CDR3 reads CASSSGGDNQPQHF. The V call is TRBV5-4, the J call TRBJ1-5, with 8 bases fitting TRBD1. Read sequence stops 3 residues before the CDR3 end, and the germline J gene provides the missing end. After removal of 3 bases from V and 4 bases from J, the junction contained 3 bases not matched to a gene. The CDR3 runs 14 residues. The germline V gene has CDR1 SGHNT and CDR2 YYREEE (reference sequence).

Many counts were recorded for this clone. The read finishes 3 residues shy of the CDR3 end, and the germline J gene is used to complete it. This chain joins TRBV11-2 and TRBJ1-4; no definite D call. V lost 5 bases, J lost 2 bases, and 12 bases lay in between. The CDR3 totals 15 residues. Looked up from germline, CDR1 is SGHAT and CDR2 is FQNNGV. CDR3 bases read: TGTGCCAGCAGCATTGCGGGAGGCACTAATGAAAAA. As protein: CASSIAGGTNEK. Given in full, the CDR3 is CASSIAGGTNEKLFF.

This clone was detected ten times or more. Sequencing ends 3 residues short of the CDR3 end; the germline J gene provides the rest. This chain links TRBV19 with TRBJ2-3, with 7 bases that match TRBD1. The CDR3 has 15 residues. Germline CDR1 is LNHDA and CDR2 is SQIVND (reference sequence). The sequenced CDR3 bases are TGTGCCAGTAGTATAGATCCGGGACAGCAAGAGACG. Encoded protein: CASSIDPGQQET. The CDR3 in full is CASSIDPGQQETQYF.

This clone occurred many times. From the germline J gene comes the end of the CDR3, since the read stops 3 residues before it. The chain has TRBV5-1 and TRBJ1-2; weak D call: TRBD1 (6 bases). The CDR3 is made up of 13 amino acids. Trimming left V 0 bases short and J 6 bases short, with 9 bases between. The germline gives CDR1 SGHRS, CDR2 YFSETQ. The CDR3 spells CASSLEGVDGYTF. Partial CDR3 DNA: TGCGCCAGCAGCTTGGAGGGGGTGGATGGC.

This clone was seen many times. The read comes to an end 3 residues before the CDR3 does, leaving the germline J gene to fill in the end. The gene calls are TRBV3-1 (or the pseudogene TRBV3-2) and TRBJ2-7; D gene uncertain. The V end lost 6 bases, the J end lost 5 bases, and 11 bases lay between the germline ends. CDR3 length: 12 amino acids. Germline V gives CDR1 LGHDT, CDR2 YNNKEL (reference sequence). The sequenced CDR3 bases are TGTGCCAGCAGTGGCGGTACGGACGAG. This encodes CASSGGTDE. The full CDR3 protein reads CASSGGTDEQYF.

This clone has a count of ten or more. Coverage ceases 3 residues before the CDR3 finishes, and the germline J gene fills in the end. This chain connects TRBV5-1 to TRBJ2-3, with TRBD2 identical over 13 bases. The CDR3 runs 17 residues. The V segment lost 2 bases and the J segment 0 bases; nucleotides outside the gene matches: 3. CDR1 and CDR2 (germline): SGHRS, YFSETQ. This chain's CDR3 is CASSFGTSGASTDTQYF. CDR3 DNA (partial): TGCGCCAGCAGCTTCGGGACTAGCGGGGCGAGCACAGATACG.

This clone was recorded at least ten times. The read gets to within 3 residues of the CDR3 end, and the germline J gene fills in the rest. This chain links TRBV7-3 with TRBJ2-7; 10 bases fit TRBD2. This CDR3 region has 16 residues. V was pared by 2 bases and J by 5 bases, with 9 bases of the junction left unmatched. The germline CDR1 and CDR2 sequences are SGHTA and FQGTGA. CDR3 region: CASSLSSSGSGHEQYF. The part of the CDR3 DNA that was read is TGTGCCAGCAGCTTATCTTCTAGCGGGAGTGGCCACGAG.

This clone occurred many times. The CDR3 loop reads CASSLRTLINEQFF. The CDR3 bases that were read are TGTGCCAGCAGCTTAAGGACACTAATTAATGAG. This chain links TRBV7-9 with TRBJ2-1, with D possibly matching TRBD1 (5 bases). The read ends 3 residues before the CDR3 terminus; that terminus is restored from the germline J gene. The germline V and J ends were trimmed by 2 bases and 7 bases, with 12 bases remaining between them. This CDR3 is built from 14 residues. CDR1 and CDR2 from the germline V gene are SEHNR and FQNEAQ (reference sequence).

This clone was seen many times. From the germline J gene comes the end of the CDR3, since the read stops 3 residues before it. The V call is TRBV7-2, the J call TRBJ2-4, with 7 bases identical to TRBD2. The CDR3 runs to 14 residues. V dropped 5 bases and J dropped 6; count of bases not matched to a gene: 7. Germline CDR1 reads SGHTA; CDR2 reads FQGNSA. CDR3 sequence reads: CASSPSASGNIQYF. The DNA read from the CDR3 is TGTGCCAGCAGCCCCTCGGCTAGCGGAAACATT.

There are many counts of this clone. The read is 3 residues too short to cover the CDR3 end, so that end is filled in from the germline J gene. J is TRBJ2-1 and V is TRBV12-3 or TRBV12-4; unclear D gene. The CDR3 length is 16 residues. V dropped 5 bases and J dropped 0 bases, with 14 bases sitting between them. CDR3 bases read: TGTGCCAGCAGTCTGTACAGTGGTAGCTCCTACAATGAG. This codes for CASSLYSGSSYNE. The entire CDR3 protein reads CASSLYSGSSYNEQFF.

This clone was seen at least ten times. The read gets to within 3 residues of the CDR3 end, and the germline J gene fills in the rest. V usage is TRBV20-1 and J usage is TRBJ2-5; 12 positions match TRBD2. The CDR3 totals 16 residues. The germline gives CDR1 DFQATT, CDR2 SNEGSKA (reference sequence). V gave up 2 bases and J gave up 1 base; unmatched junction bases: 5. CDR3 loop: CSARLAGGPRQETQYF. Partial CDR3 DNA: TGCAGTGCTAGACTAGCGGGAGGGCCTCGCCAAGAGACC.

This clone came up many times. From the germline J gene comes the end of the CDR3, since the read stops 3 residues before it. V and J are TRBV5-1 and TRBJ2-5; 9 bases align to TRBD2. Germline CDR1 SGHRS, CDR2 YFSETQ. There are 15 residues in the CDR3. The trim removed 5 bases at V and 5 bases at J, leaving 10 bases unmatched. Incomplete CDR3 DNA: TGCGCCAGCAGTCTCCAAGCGGGAGGAGGGGAGACC. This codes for CASSLQAGGGET. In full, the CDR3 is CASSLQAGGGETQYF.

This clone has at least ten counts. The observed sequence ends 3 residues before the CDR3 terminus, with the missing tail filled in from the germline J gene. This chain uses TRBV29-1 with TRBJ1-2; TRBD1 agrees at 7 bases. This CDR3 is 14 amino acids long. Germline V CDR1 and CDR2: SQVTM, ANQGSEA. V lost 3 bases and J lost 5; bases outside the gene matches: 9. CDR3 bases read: TGCAGCGTTGAGGCACAGGGGAACGGGTATGGC. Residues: CSVEAQGNGYG. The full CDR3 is CSVEAQGNGYGYTF.

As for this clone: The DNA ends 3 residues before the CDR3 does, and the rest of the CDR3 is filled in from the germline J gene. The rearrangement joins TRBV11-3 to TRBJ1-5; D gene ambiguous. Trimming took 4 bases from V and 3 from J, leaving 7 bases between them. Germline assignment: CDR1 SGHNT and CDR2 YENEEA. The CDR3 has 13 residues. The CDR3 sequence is CASSSQSNQPQHF. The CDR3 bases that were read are TGTGCCAGCAGCTCCCAGTCCAATCAGCCC.

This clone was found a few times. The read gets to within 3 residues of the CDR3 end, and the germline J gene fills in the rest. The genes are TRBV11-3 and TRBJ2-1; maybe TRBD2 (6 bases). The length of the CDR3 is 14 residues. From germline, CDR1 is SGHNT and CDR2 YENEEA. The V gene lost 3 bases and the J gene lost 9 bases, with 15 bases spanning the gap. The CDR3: CASSFPTGGGEQFF. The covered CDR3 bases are TGTGCCAGCAGCTTCCCGACCGGGGGAGGTGAG.

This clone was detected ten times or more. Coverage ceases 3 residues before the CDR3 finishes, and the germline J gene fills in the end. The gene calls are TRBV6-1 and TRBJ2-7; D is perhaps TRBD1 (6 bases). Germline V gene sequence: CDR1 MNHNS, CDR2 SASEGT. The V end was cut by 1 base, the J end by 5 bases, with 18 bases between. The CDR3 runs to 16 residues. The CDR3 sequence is CASSEDRDIRRHEQYF. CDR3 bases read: TGTGCCAGCAGTGAAGATCGGGACATACGAAGGCACGAG.